This T cell receptor beta chain was identified during a study of T-cell memory formation after mild COVID-19. Study results and limitations: Contracting CD4+ clones lay largely in CM and EM, with CD8+ ones residing in EMRA. Clones contracting over day 15 to 85 were CD4/CD8 balanced, with later expanders leaning CD4+.

TCRdb called the 5' RACE reads again in MiXCR, with one record for every CDR3 protein. Altogether over 250,000 distinct CDR3 sequences are present, roughly 15% being singletons, with the ten largest covering roughly a fifth. As concerns this clonotype: The antigen remains unidentified.

V gave up 1 base and J gave up 2 bases, with 8 bases separating them. CDR1 is SEHNR, CDR2 FQNEAQ, per germline (reference sequence). The CDR3 is 14 amino acids. Sequenced input: PBMCs or a T cell subset sorted from them (not recorded which). The clonotype comes from a man between 18 and 29 years old who had mild COVID-19 (a few samples of this study predate the infection). Cell type and time point are not known. The gene calls are TRBV7-9 and TRBJ1-2; the D is unclear. The CDR3 DNA is TGTGCCAGCAGCTTAGTCCTGGGGAACTATGGCTACACCTTC. Encoded protein: CASSLVLGNYGYTF. The full variable domain, completed using reference TRBV7-9 and TRBJ1-2, is DTGVSQNPRHKITKRGQNVTFRCDPISEHNRLYWYRQTLGQGPEFLTYFQNEAQLEKSRLLSDRFSAERPKGSFSTLEIQRTEQGDSAMYLCASSLVLGNYGYTFGSGTRLTVV.